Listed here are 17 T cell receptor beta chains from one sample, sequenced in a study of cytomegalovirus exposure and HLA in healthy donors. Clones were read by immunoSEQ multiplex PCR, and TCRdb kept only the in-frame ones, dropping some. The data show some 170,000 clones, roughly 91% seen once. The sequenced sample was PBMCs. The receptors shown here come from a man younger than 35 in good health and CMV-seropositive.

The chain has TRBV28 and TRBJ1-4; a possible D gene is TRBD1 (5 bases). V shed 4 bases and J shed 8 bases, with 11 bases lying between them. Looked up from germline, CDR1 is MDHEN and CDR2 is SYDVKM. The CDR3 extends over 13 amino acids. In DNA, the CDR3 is TGTGCCAGCAGTTCCCAGGGTAGAGAAAAACTGTTTTTT. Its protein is CASSSQGREKLFF.

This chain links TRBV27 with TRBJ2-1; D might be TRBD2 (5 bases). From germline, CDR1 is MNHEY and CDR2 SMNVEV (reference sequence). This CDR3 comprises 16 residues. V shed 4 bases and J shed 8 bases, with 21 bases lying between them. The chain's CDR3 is CASSSSPDYSGYEQFF. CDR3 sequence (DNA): TGTGCCAGCAGTTCGTCCCCTGACTACTCCGGGTATGAGCAGTTCTTC.

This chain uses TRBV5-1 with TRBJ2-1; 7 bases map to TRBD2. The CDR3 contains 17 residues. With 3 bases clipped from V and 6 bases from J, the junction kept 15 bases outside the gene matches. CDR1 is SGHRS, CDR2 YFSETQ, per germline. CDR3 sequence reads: CASSSLGPGGGFNEQFF. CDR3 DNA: TGCGCCAGCAGCTCGCTGGGGCCGGGGGGAGGTTTCAATGAGCAGTTCTTC. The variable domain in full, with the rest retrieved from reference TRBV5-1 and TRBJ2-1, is KAGVTQTPRYLIKTRGQQVTLSCSPISGHRSVSWYQQTPGQGLQFLFEYFSETQRNKGNFPGRFSGRQFSNSRSEMNVSTLELGDSALYLCASSSLGPGGGFNEQFFGPGTRLTVL.

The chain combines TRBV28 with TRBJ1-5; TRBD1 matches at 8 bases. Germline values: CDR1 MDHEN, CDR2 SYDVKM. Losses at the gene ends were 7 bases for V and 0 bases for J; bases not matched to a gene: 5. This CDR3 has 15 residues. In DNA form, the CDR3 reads TGTGCCAGCACCCACAGGGGGAGTAGCAATCAGCCCCAGCATTTT. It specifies CASTHRGSSNQPQHF.

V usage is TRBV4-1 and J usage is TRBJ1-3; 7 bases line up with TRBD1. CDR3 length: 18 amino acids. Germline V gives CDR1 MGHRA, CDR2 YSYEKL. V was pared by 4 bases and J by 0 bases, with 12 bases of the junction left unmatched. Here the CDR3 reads CASSPIGGDRGSGNTIYF. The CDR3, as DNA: TGCGCCAGCAGCCCAATTGGTGGGGACAGAGGCTCTGGAAACACCATATATTTT.

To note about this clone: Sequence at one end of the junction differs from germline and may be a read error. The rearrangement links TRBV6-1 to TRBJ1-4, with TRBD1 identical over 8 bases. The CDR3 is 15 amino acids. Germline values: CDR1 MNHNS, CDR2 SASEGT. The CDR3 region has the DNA TGTGCCAGCATATTGGGGGTCTCGGACAGGGCCTTTTTCTATTTT. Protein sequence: CASILGVSDRAFFYF.

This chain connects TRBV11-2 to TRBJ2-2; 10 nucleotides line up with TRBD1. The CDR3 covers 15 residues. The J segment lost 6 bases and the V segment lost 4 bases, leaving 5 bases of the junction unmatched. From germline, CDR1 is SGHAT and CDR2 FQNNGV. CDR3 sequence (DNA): TGTGCCAGCAGCTCCGGGACAGGGGCACCCGGGGAGCTGTTTTTT. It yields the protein CASSSGTGAPGELFF.

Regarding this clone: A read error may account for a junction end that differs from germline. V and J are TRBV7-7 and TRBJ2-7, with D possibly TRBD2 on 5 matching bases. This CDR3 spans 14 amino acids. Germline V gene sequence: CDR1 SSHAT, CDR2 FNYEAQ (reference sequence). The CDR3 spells CASSSGNITYEQYF. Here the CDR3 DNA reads TGTGCTAGCAGCTCCGGGAACATAACCTACGAGCAGTACTTC.

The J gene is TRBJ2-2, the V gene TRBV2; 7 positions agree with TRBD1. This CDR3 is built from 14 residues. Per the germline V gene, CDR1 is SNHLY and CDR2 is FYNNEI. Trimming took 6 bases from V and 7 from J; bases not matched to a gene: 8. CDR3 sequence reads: CASSNIQGNGELFF. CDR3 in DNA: TGTGCCAGCAGCAACATACAGGGGAACGGGGAGCTGTTTTTT.

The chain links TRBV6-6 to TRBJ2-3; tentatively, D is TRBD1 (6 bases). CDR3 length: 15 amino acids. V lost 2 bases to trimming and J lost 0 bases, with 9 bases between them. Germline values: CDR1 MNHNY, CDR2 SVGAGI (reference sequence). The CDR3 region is CASSYGGGSTDTQYF. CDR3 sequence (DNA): TGTGCCAGCAGTTACGGGGGCGGTAGCACAGATACGCAGTATTTT.

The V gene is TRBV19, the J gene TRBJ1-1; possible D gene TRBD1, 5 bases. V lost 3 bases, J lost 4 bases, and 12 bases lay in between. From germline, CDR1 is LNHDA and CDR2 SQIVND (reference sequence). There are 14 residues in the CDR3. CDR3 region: CASSIGPQGTEAFF. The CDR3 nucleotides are TGTGCCAGTAGTATCGGCCCCCAGGGCACTGAAGCTTTCTTT.

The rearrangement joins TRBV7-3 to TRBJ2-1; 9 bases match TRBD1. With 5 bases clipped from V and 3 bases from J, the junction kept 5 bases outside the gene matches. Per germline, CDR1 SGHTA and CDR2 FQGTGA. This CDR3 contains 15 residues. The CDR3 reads CASSRGTGSYNEQFF. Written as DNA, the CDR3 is TGTGCCAGCAGCAGAGGGACAGGGAGCTACAATGAGCAGTTCTTC.

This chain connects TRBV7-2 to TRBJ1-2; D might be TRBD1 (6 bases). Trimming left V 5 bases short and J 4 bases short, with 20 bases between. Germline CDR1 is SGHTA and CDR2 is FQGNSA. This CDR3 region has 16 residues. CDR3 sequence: CASSLSKGVGGYGYTF. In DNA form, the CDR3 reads TGTGCCAGCAGCCTCTCAAAAGGCGTAGGGGGCTATGGCTACACCTTC.

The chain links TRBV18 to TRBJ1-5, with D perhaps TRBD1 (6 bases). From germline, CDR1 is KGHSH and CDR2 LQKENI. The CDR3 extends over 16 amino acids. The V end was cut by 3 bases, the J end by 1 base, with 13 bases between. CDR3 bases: TGTGCCAGCTCACCGGGGGCCCCGGGGAGCAATCAGCCCCAGCATTTT. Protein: CASSPGAPGSNQPQHF.

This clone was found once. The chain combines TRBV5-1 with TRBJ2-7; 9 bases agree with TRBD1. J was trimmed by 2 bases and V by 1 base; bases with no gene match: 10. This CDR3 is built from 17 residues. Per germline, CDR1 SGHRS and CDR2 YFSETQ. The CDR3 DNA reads TGCGCCAGCAGCTTGCCACCCGCGGACAGGGGAACCTACGAGCAGTACTTC. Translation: CASSLPPADRGTYEQYF.

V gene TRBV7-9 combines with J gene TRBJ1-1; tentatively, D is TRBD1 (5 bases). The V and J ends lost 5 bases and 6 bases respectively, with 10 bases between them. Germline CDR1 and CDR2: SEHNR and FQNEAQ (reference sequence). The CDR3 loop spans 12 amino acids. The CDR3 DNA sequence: TGTGCCAGCAGCCCAGGGTATGCTGAAGCTTTCTTT. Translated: CASSPGYAEAFF.

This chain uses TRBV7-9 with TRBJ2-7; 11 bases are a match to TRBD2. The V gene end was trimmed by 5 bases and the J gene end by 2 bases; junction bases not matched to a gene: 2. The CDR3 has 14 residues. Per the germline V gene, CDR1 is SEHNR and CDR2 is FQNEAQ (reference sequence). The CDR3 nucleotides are TGTGCCAGCAGCCGACTAGCGGGAACCTACGAGCAGTACTTC. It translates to CASSRLAGTYEQYF. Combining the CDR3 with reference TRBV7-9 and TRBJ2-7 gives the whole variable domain DTGVSQNPRHKITKRGQNVTFRCDPISEHNRLYWYRQTLGQGPEFLTYFQNEAQLEKSRLLSDRFSAERPKGSFSTLEIQRTEQGDSAMYLCASSRLAGTYEQYFGPGTRLTVT.